This T cell receptor beta chain came from a study of CD8+CD57+ T cells in acquired aplastic anemia (dated by TCRdb to 2017 to 2018). About the investigation overall: Extracted DNA from sorted CD4+ and CD8+ cells averaged 3.2 ug, ranging from roughly 0.17 to 27.4 ug. CD8+CD57+ expansion was defined as frequency above the mean frequency observed in healthy subjects. Here is what the overall study found, with its caveats: CD8+ Simpson's diversity did not differ significantly between patients and healthy controls (P=0.060). Although roughly 29 CD8+ CDR3 sequences were shared by patients and controls, these sequences appeared highly expressed in patients and within the immunodominant clones of patients.

Patients chosen for sequencing had shown expansion of CD8+CD57+ cells by flow cytometry. Every patient had a diagnosis of severe acquired aplastic anemia based on International Study of Aplastic Anemia and Agranulocytosis and Camitta criteria. No patient had received any therapy when blood was sampled. In this study, sorted CD4+ and CD8+ T cells from the blood of healthy subjects and of severe aplastic anemia patients had their TCR repertoires deep-sequenced. In the USA, patient enrollment took place under clinicaltrials.gov protocols 00001620, 01623167, 00001397, 00071045, 00081523 and 00961064. Ficoll-Paque density gradient centrifugation was used to isolate peripheral blood mononuclear cells. CD4+ and CD8+ T cells were sorted by FACS or magnetic beads before DNA extraction. V lost 3 bases and J lost 3 bases; the stretch between them is 17 bases long. CDR1 and CDR2 were assigned from the germline V gene as SQVTM and ANQGSEA. The CDR3 goes from the cysteine to the phenylalanine over 15 residues. Only the CDR3 region is kept as DNA, spanning 45 bases read in frame from base 1.

This clonotype has ten or more counts. No antigen is known for it. Base qualities are not at hand, and no much larger clone is one base apart. Profiling of TCR beta VDJ combinations and CDR3 sequences used genomic DNA as the template. TCR repertoire sequencing was run on an Illumina HiSeq 2000. In the source study's methods: TRBV/TRBJ rearrangement plots, CDR3 size and DJ length profiles, and Simpson's diversity index were used to assess repertoires. The immunodominant clone was defined as the most abundant DNA sequence in deep sequencing data. CDR3 amino acid sequences were checked for sharing across subjects and were also compared against the VDJdb database and published repertoires. TCRdb itself trimmed the public reads at Q25 with fastp, ran MiXCR and retained productive beta chains. When rows share a CDR3 protein, they turn into one entry using the most common DNA and genes. These V and J calls rely on TCRdb rather than the paper's analysis. For this sample there are around 430,000 distinct CDR3 sequences; more than 25% appear just once. In total, the top ten clones hold nearly 0.85% of the sample.

The V and J segments used are TRBV29-1 and TRBJ1-1; a confident D gene designation cannot be given. This TCR was recovered from a human donor with aplastic anemia. Sequencing was carried out using sorted CD4+, CD8+, or CD8+CD57+ T cells (not recorded which) from PBMCs. CDR3 sequence: CSVEATGVLDTEAFF. DNA sequence: TGCAGCGTTGAGGCTACCGGGGTGTTAGACACTGAAGCTTTCTTT.